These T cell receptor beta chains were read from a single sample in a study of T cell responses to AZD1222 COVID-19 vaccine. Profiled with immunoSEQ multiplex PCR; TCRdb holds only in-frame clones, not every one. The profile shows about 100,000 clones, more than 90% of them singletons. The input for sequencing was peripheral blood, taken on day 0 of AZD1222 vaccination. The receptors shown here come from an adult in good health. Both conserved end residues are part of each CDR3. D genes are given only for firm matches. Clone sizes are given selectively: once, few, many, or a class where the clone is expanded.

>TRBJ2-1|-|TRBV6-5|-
TGTGCCAGCAGTTCCCTAGCGACAGGATCCAATGAGCAGTTCTTC
CASSSLATGSNEQFF
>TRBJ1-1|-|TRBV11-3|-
TGTGCCAGCAGCTCCGACATGAACACTGAAGCTTTCTTT
CASSSDMNTEAFF
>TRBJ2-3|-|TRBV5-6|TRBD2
TGTGCCAGCAGCTTGATCCTGACTAGCGGGGAAGATACGCAGTATTTT
CASSLILTSGEDTQYF
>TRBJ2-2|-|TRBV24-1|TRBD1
TGTGCCACCAGTGATTCAACAGGGGCGGACACCGGGGAGCTGTTTTTT
CATSDSTGADTGELFF
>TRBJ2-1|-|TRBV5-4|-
TGTGCCAGCAGCCCGGGACACAACAATGAGCAGTTCTTC
CASSPGHNNEQFF
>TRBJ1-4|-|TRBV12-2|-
TGTGCAAGTCGCTTACCCCACCCGGGACAGACTGAAAAACTGTTTTTT
CASRLPHPGQTEKLFF
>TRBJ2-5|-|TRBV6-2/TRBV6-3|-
TGTGCCAGCAGTCCGGACACTCAGGGGACCCAGTACTTC
CASSPDTQGTQYF
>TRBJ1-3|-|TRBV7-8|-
TGTGCCAGCAGCTTAGGACAGGCCCATAGCTCTGGAAACACCATATATTTT
CASSLGQAHSSGNTIYF
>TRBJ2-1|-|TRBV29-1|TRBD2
TGCAGCGCGGAGGGACTAGCGGGAGCATCCTACAATGAGCAGTTCTTC
CSAEGLAGASYNEQFF
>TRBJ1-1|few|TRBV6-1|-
TGTGCCAGCAGTGAAATCTTCCGGAACACTGAAGCTTTCTTT
CASSEIFRNTEAFF
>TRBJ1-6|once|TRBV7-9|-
TGTGCCAGCAGCTCCCAGGCGAATAATTCACCCCTCCACTTT
CASSSQANNSPLHF
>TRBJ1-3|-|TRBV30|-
TGTGCCTGGAATGGGGGGACTTTTTCTGGAAACACCATATATTTT
CAWNGGTFSGNTIYF
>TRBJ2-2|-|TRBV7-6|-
TGTGCCAGCAGCTTAGCGACGGGCGGGGAGCTGTTTTTT
CASSLATGGELFF
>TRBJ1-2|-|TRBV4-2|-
TGTGCCAGCAGCCCAAAACCCGGAGGGGTTACCTATGGCTACACCTTC
CASSPKPGGVTYGYTF
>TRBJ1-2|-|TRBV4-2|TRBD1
TGTGCCAGCAGCCAAGATAGGGACAGGGGGCTTCTGTGGTATGGCTACACCTTC
CASSQDRDRGLLWYGYTF
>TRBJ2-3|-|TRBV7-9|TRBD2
TGTGCCAGCAGCCCTCAAAGGGTAGCGGGAGCAGATACGCAGTATTTT
CASSPQRVAGADTQYF
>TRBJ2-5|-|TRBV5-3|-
TGTGCCAGAAGCTCCGACGGACAGGAGACCCAGTACTTC
CARSSDGQETQYF
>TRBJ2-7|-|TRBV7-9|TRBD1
TGTGCCAGCAGCTCGAGGACAGGGGGCAAAGGCGAGCAGTACTTC
CASSSRTGGKGEQYF
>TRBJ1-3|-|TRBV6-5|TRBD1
TGTGCCAGCATTGGACAGGGGGGACACACCATATATTTT
CASIGQGGHTIYF
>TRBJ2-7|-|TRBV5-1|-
TGCGCCAGTGCCGCGGGGGCAGGGGAGCAGTACTTC
CASAAGAGEQYF
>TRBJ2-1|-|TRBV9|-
TGTGCCAGCAGCGATCCGGGGGAGTCCAATGAGCAGTTCTTC
CASSDPGESNEQFF
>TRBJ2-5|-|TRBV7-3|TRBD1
TGTGCCAGCAGCTTGACAGGGTATGAAGAGACCCAGTACTTC
CASSLTGYEETQYF
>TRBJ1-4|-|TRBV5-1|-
TGCGCCAGCAGCTTTAAGTCTTATAATGAAAAACTGTTTTTT
CASSFKSYNEKLFF
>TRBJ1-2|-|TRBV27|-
TGTGCCAGCAGCCCCGGACCAGGAAATGGCTACACCTTC
CASSPGPGNGYTF
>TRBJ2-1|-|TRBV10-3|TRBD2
TGTGCCATCAGCCCTAGCGGGAGGGATGAGCAGTTCTTC
CAISPSGRDEQFF
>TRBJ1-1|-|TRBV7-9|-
TGTGCCAGCAGCTTAACTGGGGGGAACACTGAAGCTTTCTTT
CASSLTGGNTEAFF
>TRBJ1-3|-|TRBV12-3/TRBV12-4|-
TGTGCCAGCAGTGGGTCTGGAAACACCATATATTTT
CASSGSGNTIYF